These 26 T cell receptor beta chains came from one sample sequenced in a study of T cell responses to AZD1222 COVID-19 vaccine. TCRdb keeps only in-frame clones here, not all; method: immunoSEQ multiplex PCR. The sample holds roughly 120,000 clones, 88% seen once. This specimen consisted of peripheral blood, obtained on day 0 of AZD1222 vaccination. All receptors come from an adult in good health.

The chain has TRBV27 and TRBJ2-7; weak D call: TRBD1 (6 bases). The CDR3 length is 17 residues. Germline CDR1 and CDR2: MNHEY and SMNVEV (reference sequence). V was cut by 5 bases and J by 5 bases, with 25 bases left in between. CDR3 DNA: TGTGCCAGCAGTCGACTCCCAGGGACAATATCCGGGGACGAGCAGTACTTC. Its protein product is CASSRLPGTISGDEQYF.

The CDR3 DNA reads as TGTGCCAGCAGCTTAGGGGACCGGGCAGTCTACGAGCAGTACTTC. Translated, it gives CASSLGDRAVYEQYF. The chain uses TRBV7-3 and TRBJ2-7; the D call may be TRBD1 or TRBD2 (5 bases each). The V end was cut by 2 bases, the J end by 3 bases, with 14 bases between. This CDR3 spans 15 amino acids. Looked up from germline, CDR1 is SGHTA and CDR2 is FQGTGA.

The chain has TRBV27 and TRBJ1-6; the match to TRBD1 covers 8 bases. The J segment lost 0 bases and the V segment lost 5 bases, leaving 3 bases of the junction unmatched. The CDR3 sequence is 16 residues long. Germline V gene sequence: CDR1 MNHEY, CDR2 SMNVEV (reference sequence). CDR3 coding DNA: TGTGCCAGCAGTCTGGACAGGGCCTCCTATAATTCACCCCTCCACTTT. Translation: CASSLDRASYNSPLHF.

The V gene is TRBV11-3, the J gene TRBJ2-1, with TRBD1 matching 9 bases. The CDR3 extends over 17 amino acids. V lost 3 bases and J lost 9; bases outside the gene matches: 15. Germline-derived CDR1 and CDR2 are SGHNT and YENEEA. The DNA for the CDR3 is TGTGCCAGCAGCTTGAGCCGCCTAGGACAGGGGTCGGCTGAGCAGTTCTTC. Its protein is CASSLSRLGQGSAEQFF.

The rearrangement links TRBV28 to TRBJ2-6, with TRBD1 as a possible D gene (6 bases). The CDR3 has 21 residues. With 4 bases removed from V and 2 bases from J, the gap between germline ends came to 27 bases. The germline V gene has CDR1 MDHEN and CDR2 SYDVKM. The CDR3 loop reads CASSSFWTAGRSEAGANVLTF. The CDR3 DNA reads as TGTGCCAGCAGTTCCTTTTGGACAGCCGGCCGTAGTGAGGCTGGGGCCAACGTCCTGACTTTC.

CDR3: CASSQEGLREQYF. The CDR3 DNA reads TGCGCCAGCAGCCAAGAAGGGCTCCGCGAGCAGTACTTC. This chain joins TRBV4-1 and TRBJ2-7; D unresolved. Germline lookup yields CDR1 MGHRA and CDR2 YSYEKL. The CDR3 spans 13 residues. Trimming cost V 0 bases and J 6 bases, with 9 bases left between them.

The gene calls are TRBV7-9 and TRBJ2-7; maybe TRBD1 (5 bases). This CDR3 comprises 13 residues. The V end was cut by 3 bases, the J end by 5 bases, with 11 bases between. Germline-derived CDR1 and CDR2 are SEHNR and FQNEAQ (reference sequence). CDR3 amino acids: CASSLPDRDEQYF. In DNA form, the CDR3 reads TGTGCCAGCAGCTTGCCCGACAGAGACGAGCAGTACTTC. The variable domain in full, completed from reference TRBV7-9 and TRBJ2-7, reads DTGVSQNPRHKITKRGQNVTFRCDPISEHNRLYWYRQTLGQGPEFLTYFQNEAQLEKSRLLSDRFSAERPKGSFSTLEIQRTEQGDSAMYLCASSLPDRDEQYFGPGTRLTVT.

V and J are TRBV15 and TRBJ2-7; D may be TRBD2 (5 bases). Germline V gene lookup returns CDR1 LNHNV and CDR2 YYDKDF (reference sequence). The CDR3 has 14 amino acids. Trimming pared 1 base from V and 6 bases from J, leaving 13 bases between. This CDR3 reads CATSRGGLQLEQYF. Here the CDR3 DNA reads TGTGCCACCAGCAGAGGAGGGCTTCAACTCGAGCAGTACTTC.

The genes are TRBV5-1 and TRBJ1-5; D might be TRBD1 (5 bases). Germline CDR1 is SGHRS and CDR2 is YFSETQ. CDR3 length: 15 amino acids. Trimming removed 0 bases from V and 1 base from J, with 8 bases in between. DNA for the CDR3: TGCGCCAGCAGCTTGGAGGGGCAGAGCAATCAGCCCCAGCATTTT. It is translated as CASSLEGQSNQPQHF.

In this sample, this clone turned up once. The chain carries TRBV7-2 and TRBJ1-4; a weak D match, TRBD1 (6 bases). V shed 0 bases and J shed 7 bases, with 15 bases lying between them. Germline values: CDR1 SGHTA, CDR2 FQGNSA. There are 16 residues in the CDR3. CDR3 residues: CASSLAAGIRGEKLFF. The CDR3 coding sequence is TGTGCCAGCAGCTTAGCGGCGGGGATCAGGGGTGAAAAACTGTTTTTT.

The rearrangement joins TRBV4-3 to TRBJ2-3, with TRBD2 as a possible D gene (6 bases). The CDR3 is 16 amino acids. V lost 1 base and J 4 bases, leaving 15 bases between the germline ends. The V gene's germline CDR1 is LGHNA and CDR2 YSLEER. The CDR3 bases are TGCGCCAGCAGCCAAGTTTTCGGCGGGGCCTCAGATACGCAGTATTTT. This translates into CASSQVFGGASDTQYF.

This sequence joins TRBV27 and TRBJ2-7, with D possibly being TRBD2 (5 bases). Germline assignment: CDR1 MNHEY and CDR2 SMNVEV (reference sequence). The CDR3 has 14 amino acids. V was trimmed by 7 bases and J by 2 bases, leaving 15 bases between them. DNA of the CDR3: TGTGCCAGCAATCCCGCGGGCAAAGCCTACGAGCAGTACTTC. This translates into CASNPAGKAYEQYF.

This clone has just one count. The chain couples TRBV18 to TRBJ1-1; unclear D gene. This CDR3 spans 13 amino acids. Germline CDR1 reads KGHSH; CDR2 reads LQKENI. V was pared by 0 bases and J by 6 bases, with 8 bases between. The CDR3 region is CASSPPVRAEAFF. The CDR3 region has the DNA TGTGCCAGCTCACCACCGGTCCGGGCTGAAGCTTTCTTT. The full variable domain, its missing parts supplied by reference TRBV18 and TRBJ1-1, is NAGVMQNPRHLVRRRGQEARLRCSPMKGHSHVYWYRQLPEEGLKFMVYLQKENIIDESGMPKERFSAEFPKEGPSILRIQQVVRGDSAAYFCASSPPVRAEAFFGQGTRLTVV.

V gene TRBV28 combines with J gene TRBJ1-5; D might be TRBD1 (5 bases). This CDR3 has 13 amino acids. CDR1 and CDR2 (germline): MDHEN, SYDVKM. The V end lost 3 bases, the J end lost 6 bases, and 9 bases lay between the germline ends. The CDR3 sequence: CASSFWGLQPQHF. In nucleotides, the CDR3 is TGTGCCAGCAGTTTTTGGGGACTTCAGCCCCAGCATTTT.

The chain recombines TRBV28 with TRBJ1-6; 8 bases are a match to TRBD1. With 8 bases clipped from V and 7 bases from J, the junction kept 10 bases outside the gene matches. Germline lookup yields CDR1 MDHEN and CDR2 SYDVKM. This CDR3 is 15 amino acids long. CDR3: CASVSPRQGNSPLHF. The CDR3 nucleotides read TGTGCCAGCGTCTCCCCCCGACAGGGGAATTCACCCCTCCACTTT. Full variable domain (rest looked up from reference TRBV28 and TRBJ1-6): DVKVTQSSRYLVKRTGEKVFLECVQDMDHENMFWYRQDPGLGLRLIYFSYDVKMKEKGDIPEGYSVSREKKERFSLILESASTNQTSMYLCASVSPRQGNSPLHFGNGTRLTVT.

This chain connects TRBV27 to TRBJ2-7; D could derive from TRBD1 or TRBD2 (6 bases each). The CDR3 contains 15 residues. Germline V CDR1 and CDR2: MNHEY, SMNVEV (reference sequence). Trimming shortened V by 2 bases and J by 7 bases, and 18 bases separated the two germline ends. CDR3 region: CASSLQGIQGGEQYF. The DNA for the CDR3 is TGTGCCAGCAGTTTACAGGGGATTCAAGGAGGGGAGCAGTACTTC.

This chain uses TRBV24-1 with TRBJ2-7; D remains unclear. V lost 3 bases and J lost 5, with 7 bases in between. This CDR3 contains 12 residues. Germline V gene lookup returns CDR1 KGHDR and CDR2 SFDVKD. The CDR3 bases are TGTGCCACCAGTGATCAAACAAACGAGCAGTACTTC. Residues: CATSDQTNEQYF.

The V and J genes are TRBV7-2 and TRBJ2-2; D is possibly TRBD2 (5 bases). Trimming removed 1 base at V and 6 bases at J, with 12 bases between. The CDR3 consists of 15 residues. CDR1 SGHTA and CDR2 FQGNSA come from the germline V gene. The DNA of the CDR3 is TGTGCCAGCAGCTTAGGTGGGAGAGATGCCGGGGAGCTGTTTTTT. Amino acids: CASSLGGRDAGELFF.

The chain carries TRBV25-1 and TRBJ2-7; maybe TRBD1 (6 bases). Germline V gene data show CDR1 as MGHDK and CDR2 as SYGVNS. With 3 bases removed from V and 2 bases from J, the gap between germline ends came to 11 bases. The CDR3 sequence is 14 residues long. CDR3 loop: CASSEPGQPYEQYF. The CDR3, as DNA: TGTGCCAGCAGTGAGCCTGGACAGCCCTACGAGCAGTACTTC.

The chain couples TRBV7-2 to TRBJ1-6, with D uncertain. Germline V lookup: CDR1 SGHTA, CDR2 FQGNSA. This CDR3 comprises 14 residues. Trimming pared 5 bases from V and 8 bases from J, leaving 13 bases between. CDR3 DNA sequence: TGTGCCAGCAGCGCTCGTCTAGCGGATTCACCCCTCCACTTT. The encoded protein is CASSARLADSPLHF.

The V gene is TRBV28, the J gene TRBJ1-1; D remains ambiguous. Looked up from germline, CDR1 is MDHEN and CDR2 is SYDVKM. V dropped 8 bases and J dropped 1 base, with 5 bases sitting between them. The CDR3 is 11 residues long. This CDR3 is CASLENTEAFF. CDR3 bases: TGTGCCAGCCTTGAGAACACTGAAGCTTTCTTT.

The chain uses TRBV13 and TRBJ1-1, with D possibly TRBD1 on 5 matching bases. Trimming shortened V by 6 bases and J by 10 bases, and 21 bases separated the two germline ends. In germline, CDR1 is PRHDT, CDR2 FYEKMQ (reference sequence). This CDR3 region has 14 residues. CDR3 nucleotide sequence: TGTGCCAGCAGGGTAACCCGGGAGGGGAGTCGAGCTTTCTTT. This sequence encodes CASRVTREGSRAFF. The full variable domain, its missing parts supplied by reference TRBV13 and TRBJ1-1, is AAGVIQSPRHLIKEKRETATLKCYPIPRHDTVYWYQQGPGQDPQFLISFYEKMQSDKGSIPDRFSAQQFSDYHSELNMSSLELGDSALYFCASRVTREGSRAFFGQGTRLTVV.

CDR3 bases: TGTGCCAGCAGCGGTGGACGGGGTTTCACCGGGGAGCTGTTTTTT. Its protein is CASSGGRGFTGELFF. The chain is built from TRBV9 and TRBJ2-2, with D possibly matching TRBD2 (5 bases). This CDR3 contains 15 residues. The V gene lost 3 bases and the J gene lost 4 bases, with 13 bases spanning the gap. CDR1 is SGDLS, CDR2 YYNGEE, per germline.

The rearrangement uses TRBV28 and TRBJ2-2; D is unresolved. Germline V CDR1 and CDR2: MDHEN, SYDVKM. V lost 4 bases, J lost 3 bases, and 6 bases lay in between. The CDR3 covers 13 residues. The CDR3 region is CASSSHHTGELFF. The DNA of the CDR3 is TGTGCCAGCAGTTCACATCACACCGGGGAGCTGTTTTTT. Together with reference TRBV28 and TRBJ2-2, the CDR3 gives the full variable domain: DVKVTQSSRYLVKRTGEKVFLECVQDMDHENMFWYRQDPGLGLRLIYFSYDVKMKEKGDIPEGYSVSREKKERFSLILESASTNQTSMYLCASSSHHTGELFFGEGSRLTVL.

The rearrangement uses TRBV4-1 and TRBJ1-1, with D unclear. The CDR3 has 12 amino acids. V was clipped by 2 bases and J by 6 bases, with 7 bases between them. Germline V CDR1 and CDR2: MGHRA, YSYEKL. CDR3 sequence: CASSQNGAEAFF. CDR3 DNA sequence: TGCGCCAGCAGCCAAAACGGGGCTGAAGCTTTCTTT.

On this clone: Different DNA sequences within this sample yield the same CDR3. The rearrangement joins TRBV3-1 (or the pseudogene TRBV3-2) to TRBJ2-7; TRBD2 aligns across 8 bases. The junction had 19 bases not matched to a gene; V was cut back by 2 bases and J by 1 base. The CDR3 is made up of 20 amino acids. Germline-derived CDR1 and CDR2 are LGHDT and YNNKEL (reference sequence). The CDR3 loop is CASSQNLLAGGLGGSYEQYF. The DNA of the CDR3 is TGTGCCAGCAGCCAAAACCTACTCGCGGGGGGCCTTGGGGGTTCCTACGAGCAGTACTTC.